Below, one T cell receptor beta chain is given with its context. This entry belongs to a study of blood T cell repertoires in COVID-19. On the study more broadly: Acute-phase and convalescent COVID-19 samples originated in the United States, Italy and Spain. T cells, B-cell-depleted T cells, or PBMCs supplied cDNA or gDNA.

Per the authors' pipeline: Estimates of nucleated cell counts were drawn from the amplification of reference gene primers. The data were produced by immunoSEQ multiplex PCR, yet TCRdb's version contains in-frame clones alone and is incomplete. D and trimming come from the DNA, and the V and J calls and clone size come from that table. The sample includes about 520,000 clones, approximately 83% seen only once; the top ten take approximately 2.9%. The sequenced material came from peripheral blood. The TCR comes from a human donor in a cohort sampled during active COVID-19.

The CDR3 nucleotides are TGTGCCAGCACCCGAAACGGACAGGGTAACACTGAAGCTTTCTTT. It codes for CASTRNGQGNTEAFF. The chain is built from TRBV3-1 (or the pseudogene TRBV3-2) and TRBJ1-1; 8 bases agree with TRBD1. Per the germline V gene, CDR1 is LGHDT and CDR2 is YNNKEL (reference sequence). With V trimmed by 7 bases and J by 2 bases, 9 bases remained unmatched. The CDR3 length is 15 residues.